The 27 T cell receptor beta chains listed next were all sequenced from one sample in a study of OX40 agonist ivuxolimab in advanced cancers. Only in-frame clones appear in the TCRdb table, and some are missing; sequencing was by immunoSEQ multiplex PCR. There are 40,000 to 60,000 clones in the sample; about 80% occur only once, and 7.9% lies in the top ten. The input for sequencing was CD4+ or CD8+ T cells sorted from blood, taken in a trial of the OX40 agonist ivuxolimab. These receptors all come from an adult with an advanced solid tumor such as melanoma, head and neck, liver or kidney cancer.

The rearrangement joins TRBV5-5 to TRBJ1-1; D might be TRBD1 (6 bases). The CDR3 is 14 amino acids. Germline loops: CDR1 SGHKS, CDR2 YYEKEE (reference sequence). V lost 1 base and J 0 bases, leaving 7 bases between the germline ends. CDR3 in DNA: TGTGCCAGCAGCTTGCGGGACATGAACACTGAAGCTTTCTTT. This encodes CASSLRDMNTEAFF.

V and J are TRBV9 and TRBJ1-2; possibly TRBD1 for D (5 bases). With 0 bases removed from V and 3 bases from J, the gap between germline ends came to 9 bases. The CDR3 consists of 14 residues. Looked up from germline, CDR1 is SGDLS and CDR2 is YYNGEE. The CDR3 here is CASSVDPGHYGYTF. The CDR3 DNA reads TGTGCCAGCAGCGTAGATCCGGGACACTATGGCTACACCTTC.

This clone was counted a single time. The V gene is TRBV29-1, the J gene TRBJ2-2, with a tentative D call TRBD2 (6 bases). V was shortened by 3 bases and J by 0 bases, with 11 bases between the two germline ends. The CDR3 length is 15 residues. Germline CDR1 SQVTM, CDR2 ANQGSEA. Here the CDR3 DNA reads TGCAGCGTTGATCGCGGGACCGCGAACACCGGGGAGCTGTTTTTT. Translation gives CSVDRGTANTGELFF.

J is TRBJ2-5 and V is TRBV4-3; D not certain. Germline lookup yields CDR1 LGHNA and CDR2 YSLEER. V lost 1 base and J lost 11, with 17 bases in between. This CDR3 contains 14 residues. The CDR3 is CASSQGQAQDEQYF. The CDR3 nucleotides read TGCGCCAGCAGCCAAGGCCAGGCGCAGGATGAGCAGTACTTC.

The V call is TRBV29-1, the J call TRBJ2-1, with TRBD2 identical over 11 bases. With V trimmed by 5 bases and J by 7 bases, 10 bases remained unmatched. This CDR3 comprises 15 residues. Germline values: CDR1 SQVTM, CDR2 ANQGSEA. CDR3 bases: TGCAGCGTTTGGGATAGCGGGAGGGCCAGGAATGAGCAGTTCTTC. Its protein is CSVWDSGRARNEQFF.

The rearrangement uses TRBV19 and TRBJ2-2; TRBD2 is a possible D gene (5 bases). Looked up from germline, CDR1 is LNHDA and CDR2 is SQIVND (reference sequence). The CDR3 sequence is 17 residues long. V lost 2 bases, J lost 0 bases, and 13 bases lay in between. The CDR3 sequence is CASSIIEATTNTGELFF. As DNA, the CDR3 is TGTGCCAGTAGTATAATAGAAGCGACTACGAACACCGGGGAGCTGTTTTTT.

The chain recombines TRBV30 with TRBJ2-7, with D possibly matching TRBD2 (5 bases). CDR1 is GTSNPN, CDR2 SVGIG, per germline (reference sequence). Trimming left V 2 bases short and J 4 bases short, with 12 bases between. CDR3 length: 13 residues. The chain's CDR3 is CAWSLPTGYEQYF. The CDR3, as DNA: TGTGCCTGGAGTTTACCCACGGGGTACGAGCAGTACTTC.

The chain couples TRBV7-2 to TRBJ2-1, with a weak D call TRBD2 (5 bases). Germline CDR1 SGHTA, CDR2 FQGNSA. The CDR3 length is 14 residues. The germline V and J ends were trimmed by 3 bases and 2 bases, with 8 bases remaining between them. CDR3 protein: CASSFYGTYNEQFF. Written as DNA, the CDR3 is TGTGCCAGCAGCTTCTACGGGACCTACAATGAGCAGTTCTTC.

The rearrangement uses TRBV6-5 and TRBJ2-3; 8 positions match TRBD1. Germline trimming cut 6 bases from V and 5 bases from J; bases unmatched to any gene: 7. This CDR3 is built from 14 residues. The germline V gene has CDR1 MNHEY and CDR2 SVGAGI. The DNA for the CDR3 is TGTGCCAGCAGCCGAGGACAGGGTAAAGATACGCAGTATTTT. Protein sequence: CASSRGQGKDTQYF.

The chain links TRBV7-3 to TRBJ2-2; perhaps TRBD2 as D (5 bases). Germline V gives CDR1 SGHTA, CDR2 FQGTGA. CDR3 length: 15 residues. The V gene lost 3 bases and the J gene lost 0 bases, with 8 bases spanning the gap. CDR3 sequence reads: CASSFYGTNTGELFF. Here the CDR3 DNA reads TGTGCCAGCAGCTTCTACGGGACGAACACCGGGGAGCTGTTTTTT.

This sequence joins TRBV7-8 and TRBJ2-7; perhaps TRBD1 as D (6 bases). The CDR3 totals 14 residues. Germline loops: CDR1 SGHVS, CDR2 FQNEAQ. Trimming stripped 4 bases from V and 2 bases from J, with 12 bases between. DNA of the CDR3: TGTGCCAGCAGCTCCACCGGACAGACCTACGAGCAGTACTTC. Amino acid sequence: CASSSTGQTYEQYF.

This chain uses TRBV7-2 with TRBJ2-3; D is ambiguous. Trimming cost V 5 bases and J 5 bases, with 11 bases left between them. CDR3 length equals 13 residues. Germline assignment: CDR1 SGHTA and CDR2 FQGNSA. Written as DNA, the CDR3 is TGTGCCAGCAGCCCGAATCGCGGAGATACGCAGTATTTT. This translates into CASSPNRGDTQYF.

The chain uses TRBV7-9 and TRBJ2-7; D is possibly TRBD2 (5 bases). The germline V gene encodes CDR1 SEHNR and CDR2 FQNEAQ (reference sequence). V lost 5 bases and J lost 2, with 19 bases in between. This CDR3 is 16 amino acids long. The CDR3 loop is CASSPNPSPRPYEQYF. CDR3 in DNA: TGTGCCAGCAGCCCGAACCCTAGCCCTAGGCCCTACGAGCAGTACTTC.

This chain joins TRBV5-1 and TRBJ2-1; 12 nucleotides agree with TRBD1. The CDR3 has 15 amino acids. Germline V gene data show CDR1 as SGHRS and CDR2 as YFSETQ. Trimming at V came to 4 bases and at J to 9 bases, leaving 8 bases not matched to a gene. CDR3 region: CASSPGTGGAGEQFF. The DNA for the CDR3 is TGCGCCAGCAGCCCTGGGACAGGGGGCGCGGGTGAGCAGTTCTTC.

The chain recombines TRBV29-1 with TRBJ1-2; 9 nucleotides line up with TRBD1. This CDR3 contains 15 residues. The germline gives CDR1 SQVTM, CDR2 ANQGSEA. The trim removed 2 bases at V and 5 bases at J, leaving 9 bases unmatched. The CDR3 DNA follows: TGCAGCGTTGAATGGGGACAGGGCACCTCATATGGCTACACCTTC. Its translation: CSVEWGQGTSYGYTF.

The J gene is TRBJ2-5, the V gene TRBV5-1; 11 nucleotides match TRBD2. Per the germline V gene, CDR1 is SGHRS and CDR2 is YFSETQ. The CDR3 extends over 15 amino acids. Trimming took 2 bases from V and 5 from J; bases not matched to a gene: 5. Written as DNA, the CDR3 is TGCGCCAGCAGCTTACCACTAGCGGGAGTCGAGACCCAGTACTTC. Its translation is CASSLPLAGVETQYF. The full variable domain, completed using reference TRBV5-1 and TRBJ2-5, is KAGVTQTPRYLIKTRGQQVTLSCSPISGHRSVSWYQQTPGQGLQFLFEYFSETQRNKGNFPGRFSGRQFSNSRSEMNVSTLELGDSALYLCASSLPLAGVETQYFGPGTRLLVL.

V is TRBV14 and J is TRBJ2-5, with D unclear. TRBJ2-7 matches the DNA end more closely, so the J call is doubtful. CDR1 SGHDN and CDR2 FVKESK come from the germline V gene. This CDR3 comprises 13 residues. CDR3 sequence reads: CASSQTSLYEQYF. CDR3 in DNA: TGTGCCAGCAGCCAAACCAGTTTATACGAGCAGTACTTC.

The rearrangement links TRBV2 to TRBJ1-5; 9 bases align to TRBD1. V was clipped by 8 bases and J by 0 bases; unmatched bases: 11. The CDR3 has 17 residues. CDR1 is SNHLY and CDR2 is FYNNEI in the germline V gene. The CDR3 nucleotides are TGTGCCAGCCGGGGACAGGGCCTTCTTAATAGCAATCAGCCCCAGCATTTT. This sequence encodes CASRGQGLLNSNQPQHF.

In its sample, this clone was seen once. V usage is TRBV30 and J usage is TRBJ2-2; D unresolved. Trimming cost V 4 bases and J 0 bases, with 9 bases left between them. The CDR3 runs to 14 residues. The germline V gene encodes CDR1 GTSNPN and CDR2 SVGIG (reference sequence). The CDR3 coding sequence is TGTGCCTGGAAACGGATGGCGAACACCGGGGAGCTGTTTTTT. Its translation: CAWKRMANTGELFF.

In this sample, this clone turned up a few times. The rearrangement joins TRBV7-8 to TRBJ2-7; no reliable D call. Germline V gives CDR1 SGHVS, CDR2 FQNEAQ. Trimming pared 6 bases from V and 6 bases from J, leaving 18 bases between. The CDR3 loop spans 14 amino acids. This CDR3 reads CASSPTEALGEQYF. The CDR3 DNA is TGTGCCAGCAGTCCAACAGAGGCCCTGGGCGAGCAGTACTTC.

The chain carries TRBV19 and TRBJ1-5; TRBD1 aligns across 7 bases. Per germline, CDR1 LNHDA and CDR2 SQIVND (reference sequence). The CDR3 has 16 residues. The J segment lost 2 bases and the V segment lost 4 bases, leaving 8 bases of the junction unmatched. The CDR3, as DNA: TGTGCCAGTAGTACCGGACAGGCGGGGGGCAATCAGCCCCAGCATTTT. It codes for CASSTGQAGGNQPQHF.

This chain uses TRBV5-1 with TRBJ2-7; possible D gene TRBD2, 5 bases. Germline V CDR1 and CDR2: SGHRS, YFSETQ. Deletions cut 10 bases from V and 2 bases from J, with 13 bases between. There are 12 residues in the CDR3. CDR3 amino acids: CASGNRTYEQYF. The CDR3 coding sequence is TGCGCCTCGGGAAACAGAACCTACGAGCAGTACTTC.

The chain is built from TRBV7-2 and TRBJ2-7; 13 bases are a match to TRBD2. This CDR3 comprises 15 residues. V shed 4 bases and J 2 bases; nucleotides not matched to a gene: 2. Germline CDR1 and CDR2: SGHTA and FQGNSA. CDR3 region: CASSSGLAGAYEQYF. The CDR3 coding sequence is TGTGCCAGCAGCTCCGGACTAGCGGGGGCCTACGAGCAGTACTTC.

On this clone itself: Other DNA sequences in this specimen translate into the identical CDR3. The rearrangement joins TRBV12-5 to TRBJ1-1; no firm D call. V was pared by 1 base and J by 0 bases, with 9 bases between. There are 15 residues in the CDR3. Germline V gene data show CDR1 as LGHNT and CDR2 as FRNRAP. CDR3 nucleotide sequence: TGTGCTAGTGGTTTGGGCTCTGGGATGAACACTGAAGCTTTCTTT. Its protein product is CASGLGSGMNTEAFF.

The J gene is TRBJ2-5, the V gene TRBV18; D ambiguous. Germline assignment: CDR1 KGHSH and CDR2 LQKENI. This CDR3 spans 16 amino acids. Trimming removed 3 bases at V and 5 bases at J, with 19 bases between. CDR3 in amino acids: CASSPANRDRRETQYF. CDR3 coding DNA: TGTGCCAGCTCACCGGCAAACAGAGATAGGCGGGAGACCCAGTACTTC.

This chain links TRBV18 with TRBJ2-7, with D hard to call. The CDR3 covers 15 residues. From germline, CDR1 is KGHSH and CDR2 LQKENI. V lost 0 bases, J lost 2 bases, and 11 bases lay in between. CDR3 sequence reads: CASSPPITGPYEQYF. Written as DNA, the CDR3 is TGTGCCAGCTCACCACCGATCACGGGTCCCTACGAGCAGTACTTC.

This chain joins TRBV5-8 and TRBJ2-7; D call uncertain. From germline, CDR1 is SGHTS and CDR2 YDEGEE. V lost 4 bases, J lost 3 bases, and 8 bases lay in between. This CDR3 comprises 12 residues. The CDR3 loop reads CASSVRDYEQYF. DNA for the CDR3: TGTGCCAGCAGCGTAAGGGACTACGAGCAGTACTTC.